This TCR beta chain was captured in a study of blood T cell repertoires in COVID-19 (dated by TCRdb to 2020 to 2022). About the study as a whole: The collaborator samples originated in the United States, Italy and Spain and spanned the acute and convalescent phases of COVID-19. The samples were drawn from the first 160 participants of the ongoing ImmuneRACE study and from about 1,200 subjects provided by 6 global collaborators. The sample metadata nearly always contained a de-identified subject ID, COVID-19 status, age in years and sex. The dataset comprised deeply sampled blood TCRbeta repertoires from subjects exposed to, actively infected with, or recovered from COVID-19. Where available, HLA class I and class II types were taken from metadata supplied by the sample provider and were not determined by assay-based typing. The prospective study material was composed of cDNA or gDNA derived from T cells, B-cell-depleted T cells, or PBMCs. A freely available public database, intended as a resource for researchers studying the immune response to SARS-CoV-2, is where the repertoires were released. General conclusions and limits of the study: The quantity of clinical and demographic metadata differed by source and by participant and was supplied without curation.

Whole blood was collected in K2EDTA tubes by collaborating institutions according to the institutions' own protocols. For TCRbeta analysis, collaborators shipped samples in one of three forms: frozen whole blood, isolated PBMCs, or DNA extracted from either of those sample types. V and J lose 7 bases and 2 bases, and a span of 11 bases separates them. The CDR3, from cysteine to phenylalanine, totals 12 residues. Only the CDR3 DNA is retained, 36 bases long and in frame from the first base. Sequences SQVTM (CDR1) and ANQGSEA (CDR2) are obtained from the germline V gene. TCRbeta CDR3 regions were amplified from genomic DNA by means of the immunoSEQ Assay, a bias-controlled multiplex PCR. In the authors' own workflow: The number of nucleated cells in each sample was estimated by amplification of reference gene primers within the assay. To quantify the absolute abundance of each unique TCRbeta CDR3 rearrangement, sequence reads were collapsed and filtered. For each sample, productive Simpson clonality was calculated as the square root of Simpson's diversity index across productive rearrangements. Entries here come from immuneACCESS through TCRdb and include only in-frame sequences with V and J called. Some clones fail to appear in such tables; in the studies checked, an unresolved V gene covers under half of the shortfall, and the cause of the remainder is unknown. V, J and clone size derive from that table, while D and trimming were established from the DNA sequence. The sample data list about 220,000 clones, and about 78% of these were observed just once. The ten top clones hold approximately 6.6% of the sample.

This clone occurred a few times. It has no known antigen specificity. It has no much larger one-base neighbor in the sample; base qualities were not kept. The chain is assembled from TRBV29-1 and TRBJ1-1; the D gene is perhaps TRBD1, on 5 matching bases. This clonotype originated in a woman aged 70-85 years with acute or convalescent COVID-19. Sequencing used peripheral blood. The CDR3 region: CSAGGRNTEAFF. The DNA sequence is TGCAGCGCTGGGGGGAGAAACACTGAAGCTTTCTTT. When the CDR3 is completed using the reference TRBV29-1 and TRBJ1-1 genes on either side, the full variable domain is SAVISQKPSRDICQRGTSLTIQCQVDSQVTMMFWYRQQPGQSLTLIATANQGSEATYESGFVIDKFPISRPNLTFSTLTVSNMSPEDSSIYLCSAGGRNTEAFFGQGTRLTVV.